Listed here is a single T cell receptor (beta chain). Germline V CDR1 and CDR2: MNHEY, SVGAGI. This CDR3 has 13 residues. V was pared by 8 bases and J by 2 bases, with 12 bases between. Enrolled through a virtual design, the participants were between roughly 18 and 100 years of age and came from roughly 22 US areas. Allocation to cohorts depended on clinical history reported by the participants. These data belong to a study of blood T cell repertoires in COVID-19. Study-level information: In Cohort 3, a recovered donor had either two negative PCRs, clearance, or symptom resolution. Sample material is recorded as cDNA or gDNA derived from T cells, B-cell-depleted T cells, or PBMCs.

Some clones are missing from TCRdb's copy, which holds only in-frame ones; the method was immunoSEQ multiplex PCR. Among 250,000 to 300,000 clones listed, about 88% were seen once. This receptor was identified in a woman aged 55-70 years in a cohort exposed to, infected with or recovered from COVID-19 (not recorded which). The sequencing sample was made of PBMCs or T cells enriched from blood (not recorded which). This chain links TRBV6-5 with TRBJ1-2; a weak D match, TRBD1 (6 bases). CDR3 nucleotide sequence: TGTGCCAGCCGAACTACAGGGAACTATGGCTACACCTTC. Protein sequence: CASRTTGNYGYTF.